This note documents a single T cell receptor beta chain sequence. Trimming removed 1 base from V and 3 bases from J, with 6 bases in between. The CDR3 is made up of 13 amino acids. The germline V gene encodes CDR1 SEHNR and CDR2 FQNEAQ (reference sequence). Each CDR3 protein gets one entry after TCRdb re-called the reads with MiXCR. The table includes fewer than 700,000 distinct CDR3 sequences, 20% to 25% detected once. The data stem from a study of T cell repertoires in cytomegalovirus infection. Material for sequencing was CD8+ T cells from PBMCs. V is TRBV7-9 and J is TRBJ2-5; no firm D call. The sequence was obtained from a human donor in good health (CMV status not recorded). Some clones in this sample may be carry-over from other donors' samples. The CDR3 region has the DNA TGTGCCAGCAGCTTAGAAAGGGAAGAGACCCAGTACTTC. Residues: CASSLEREETQYF.